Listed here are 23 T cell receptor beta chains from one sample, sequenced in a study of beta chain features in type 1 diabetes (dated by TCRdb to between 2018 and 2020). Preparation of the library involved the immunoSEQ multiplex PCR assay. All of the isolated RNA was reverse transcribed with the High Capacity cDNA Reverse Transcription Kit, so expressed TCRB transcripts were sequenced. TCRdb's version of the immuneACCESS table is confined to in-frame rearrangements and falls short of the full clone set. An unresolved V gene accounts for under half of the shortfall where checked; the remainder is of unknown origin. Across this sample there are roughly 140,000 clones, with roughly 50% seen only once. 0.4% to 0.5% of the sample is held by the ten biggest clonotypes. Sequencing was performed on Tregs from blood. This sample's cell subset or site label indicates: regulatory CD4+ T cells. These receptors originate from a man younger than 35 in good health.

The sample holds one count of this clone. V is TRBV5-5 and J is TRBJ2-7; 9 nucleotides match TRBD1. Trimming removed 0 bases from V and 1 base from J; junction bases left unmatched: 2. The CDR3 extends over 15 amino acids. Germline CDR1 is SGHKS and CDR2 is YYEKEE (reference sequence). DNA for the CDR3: TGTGCCAGCAGCTTGGGAGGGACAGGGTCCTACGAGCAGTACTTC. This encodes CASSLGGTGSYEQYF.

For the CDR3, the DNA is TGTGCCACCCTCAGCACAGATACGCAGTATTTT. Its translation is CATLSTDTQYF. This chain connects TRBV10-3 to TRBJ2-3, with no clear D. The CDR3 spans 11 residues. Per germline, CDR1 ENHRY and CDR2 SYGVKD. With 10 bases removed from V and 0 bases from J, the gap between germline ends came to 5 bases.

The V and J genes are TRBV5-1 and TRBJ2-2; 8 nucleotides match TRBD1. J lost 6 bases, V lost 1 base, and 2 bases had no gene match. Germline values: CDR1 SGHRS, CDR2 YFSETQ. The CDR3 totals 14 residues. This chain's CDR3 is CASSLRTGPGELFF. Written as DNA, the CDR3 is TGCGCCAGCAGCTTGAGGACAGGGCCCGGGGAGCTGTTTTTT.

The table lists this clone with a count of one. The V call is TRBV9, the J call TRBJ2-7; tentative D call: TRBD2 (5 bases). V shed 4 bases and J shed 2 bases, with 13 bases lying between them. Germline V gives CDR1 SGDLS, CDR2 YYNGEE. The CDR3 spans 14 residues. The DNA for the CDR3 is TGTGCCAGCAGCCCAAGGGAGAGGACCTACGAGCAGTACTTC. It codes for CASSPRERTYEQYF.

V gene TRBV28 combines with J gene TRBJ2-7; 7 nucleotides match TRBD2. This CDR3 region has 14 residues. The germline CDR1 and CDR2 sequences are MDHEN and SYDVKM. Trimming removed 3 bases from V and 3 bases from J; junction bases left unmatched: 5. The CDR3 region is CASSLGGSFYEQYF. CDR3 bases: TGTGCCAGCAGTTTGGGCGGGAGTTTCTACGAGCAGTACTTC.

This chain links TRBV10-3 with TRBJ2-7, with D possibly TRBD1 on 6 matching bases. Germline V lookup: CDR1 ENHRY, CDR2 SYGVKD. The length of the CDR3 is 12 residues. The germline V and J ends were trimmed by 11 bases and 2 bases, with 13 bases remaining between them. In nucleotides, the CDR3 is TGTGCCGCCGGGACACTGCCCTACGAGCAGTACTTC. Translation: CAAGTLPYEQYF.

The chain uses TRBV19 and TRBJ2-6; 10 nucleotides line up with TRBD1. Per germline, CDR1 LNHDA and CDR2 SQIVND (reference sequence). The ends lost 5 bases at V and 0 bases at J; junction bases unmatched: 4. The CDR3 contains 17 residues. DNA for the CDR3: TGTGCCAGTAGTCCGGGGACAGGGGCCTCTGGGGCCAACGTCCTGACTTTC. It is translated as CASSPGTGASGANVLTF. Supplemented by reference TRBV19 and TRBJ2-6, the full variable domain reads DGGITQSPKYLFRKEGQNVTLSCEQNLNHDAMYWYRQDPGQGLRLIYYSQIVNDFQKGDIAEGYSVSREKKESFPLTVTSAQKNPTAFYLCASSPGTGASGANVLTFGAGSRLTVL.

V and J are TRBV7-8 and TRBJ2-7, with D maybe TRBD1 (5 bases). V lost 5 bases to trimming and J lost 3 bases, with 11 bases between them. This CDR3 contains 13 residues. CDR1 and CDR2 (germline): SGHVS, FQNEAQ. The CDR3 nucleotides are TGTGCCAGCAGCAGGGGTTACAGCTACGAGCAGTACTTC. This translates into CASSRGYSYEQYF.

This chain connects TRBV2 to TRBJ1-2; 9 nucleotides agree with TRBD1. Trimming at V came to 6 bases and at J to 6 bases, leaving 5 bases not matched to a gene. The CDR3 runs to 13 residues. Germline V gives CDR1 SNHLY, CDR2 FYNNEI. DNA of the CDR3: TGTGCCAGCAGAGCCGGGACAGGGAATGGCTACACCTTC. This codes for CASRAGTGNGYTF.

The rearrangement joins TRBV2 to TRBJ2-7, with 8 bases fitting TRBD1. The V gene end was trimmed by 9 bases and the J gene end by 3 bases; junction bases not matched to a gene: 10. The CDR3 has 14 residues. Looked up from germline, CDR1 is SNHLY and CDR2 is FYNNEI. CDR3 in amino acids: CARRLGTGGYEQYF. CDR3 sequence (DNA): TGTGCCAGGAGATTGGGGACAGGCGGCTACGAGCAGTACTTC.

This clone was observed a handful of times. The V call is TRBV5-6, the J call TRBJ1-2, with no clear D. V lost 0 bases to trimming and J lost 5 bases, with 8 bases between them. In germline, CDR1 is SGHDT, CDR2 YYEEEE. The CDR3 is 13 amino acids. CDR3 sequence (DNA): TGTGCCAGCAGCTTGGGGGCAGGATATGGCTACACCTTC. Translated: CASSLGAGYGYTF.

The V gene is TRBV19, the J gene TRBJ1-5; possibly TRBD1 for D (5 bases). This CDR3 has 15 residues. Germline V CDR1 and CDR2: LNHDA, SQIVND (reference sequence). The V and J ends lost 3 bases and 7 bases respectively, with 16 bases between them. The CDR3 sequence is CASSIQGQGRQPQHF. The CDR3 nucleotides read TGTGCCAGTAGTATTCAGGGTCAAGGAAGGCAGCCCCAGCATTTT. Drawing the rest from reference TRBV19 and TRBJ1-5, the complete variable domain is DGGITQSPKYLFRKEGQNVTLSCEQNLNHDAMYWYRQDPGQGLRLIYYSQIVNDFQKGDIAEGYSVSREKKESFPLTVTSAQKNPTAFYLCASSIQGQGRQPQHFGDGTRLSIL.

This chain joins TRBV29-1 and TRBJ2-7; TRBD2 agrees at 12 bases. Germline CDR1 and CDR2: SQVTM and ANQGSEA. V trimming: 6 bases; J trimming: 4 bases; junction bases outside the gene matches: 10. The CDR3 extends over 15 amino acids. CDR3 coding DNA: TGCAGCGTCACCGGACTAGCGGGAAAAGCATACGAGCAGTACTTC. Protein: CSVTGLAGKAYEQYF.

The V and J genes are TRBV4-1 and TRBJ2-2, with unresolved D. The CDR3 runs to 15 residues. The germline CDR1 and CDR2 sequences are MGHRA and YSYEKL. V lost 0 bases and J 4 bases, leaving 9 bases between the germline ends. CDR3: CASSQDPSTTGELFF. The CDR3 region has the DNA TGCGCCAGCAGCCAAGATCCTAGTACCACCGGGGAGCTGTTTTTT.

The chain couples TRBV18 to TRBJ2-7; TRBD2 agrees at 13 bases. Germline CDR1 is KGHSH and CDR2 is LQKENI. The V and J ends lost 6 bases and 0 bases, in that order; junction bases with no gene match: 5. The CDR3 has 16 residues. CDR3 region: CASSPGTSGTSYEQYF. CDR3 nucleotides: TGTGCCAGCTCTCCAGGGACTAGCGGGACCTCCTACGAGCAGTACTTC.

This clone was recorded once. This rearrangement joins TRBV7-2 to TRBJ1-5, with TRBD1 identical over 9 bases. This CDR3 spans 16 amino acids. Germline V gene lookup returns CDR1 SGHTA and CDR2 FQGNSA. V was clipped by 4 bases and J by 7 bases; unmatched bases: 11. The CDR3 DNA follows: TGTGCCAGCAGCTCCCTGGACAGGGGAGCCGGCCAGCCCCAGCATTTT. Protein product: CASSSLDRGAGQPQHF.

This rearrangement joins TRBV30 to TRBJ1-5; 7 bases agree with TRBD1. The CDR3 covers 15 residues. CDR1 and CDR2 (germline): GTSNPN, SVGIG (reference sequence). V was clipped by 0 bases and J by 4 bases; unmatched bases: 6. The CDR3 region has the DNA TGTGCCTGGAGTGTAGGGACAGCGAGAAATCAGCCCCAGCATTTT. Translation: CAWSVGTARNQPQHF.

For the CDR3, the DNA is TGTGCCAGCTCGCGTCGCCGGGATCCAACTAATGAAAAACTGTTTTTT. It is translated as CASSRRRDPTNEKLFF. The chain recombines TRBV18 with TRBJ1-4; D unclear. CDR1 is KGHSH and CDR2 is LQKENI in the germline V gene. The CDR3 has 16 residues. Trimming cost V 6 bases and J 0 bases, with 14 bases left between them.

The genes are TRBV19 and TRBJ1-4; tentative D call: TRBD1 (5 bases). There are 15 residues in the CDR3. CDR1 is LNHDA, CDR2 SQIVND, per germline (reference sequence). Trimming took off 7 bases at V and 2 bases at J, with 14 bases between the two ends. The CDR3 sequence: CASTPLGGTNEKLFF. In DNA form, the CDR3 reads TGTGCCAGTACCCCCTTGGGGGGGACTAATGAAAAACTGTTTTTT.

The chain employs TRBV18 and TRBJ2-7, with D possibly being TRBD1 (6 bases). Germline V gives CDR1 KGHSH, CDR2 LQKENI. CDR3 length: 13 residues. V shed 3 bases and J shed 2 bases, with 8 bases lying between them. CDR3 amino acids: CASSPGTTYEQYF. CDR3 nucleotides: TGTGCCAGCTCACCGGGGACAACCTACGAGCAGTACTTC.

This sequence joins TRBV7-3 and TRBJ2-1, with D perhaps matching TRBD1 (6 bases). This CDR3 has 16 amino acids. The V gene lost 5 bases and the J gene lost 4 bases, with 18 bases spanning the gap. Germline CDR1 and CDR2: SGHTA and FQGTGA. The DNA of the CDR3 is TGTGCCAGCAGCCCCCCCCACAGGGATAGATACAATGAGCAGTTCTTC. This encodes CASSPPHRDRYNEQFF.

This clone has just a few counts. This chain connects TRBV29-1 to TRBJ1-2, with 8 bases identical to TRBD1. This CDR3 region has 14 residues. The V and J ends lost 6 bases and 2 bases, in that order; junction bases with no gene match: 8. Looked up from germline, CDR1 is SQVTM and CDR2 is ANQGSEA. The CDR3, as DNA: TGCAGCGTCGGGGGATACAGGGGGAACTATGGCTACACCTTC. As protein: CSVGGYRGNYGYTF. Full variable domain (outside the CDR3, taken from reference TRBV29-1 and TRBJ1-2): SAVISQKPSRDICQRGTSLTIQCQVDSQVTMMFWYRQQPGQSLTLIATANQGSEATYESGFVIDKFPISRPNLTFSTLTVSNMSPEDSSIYLCSVGGYRGNYGYTFGSGTRLTVV.

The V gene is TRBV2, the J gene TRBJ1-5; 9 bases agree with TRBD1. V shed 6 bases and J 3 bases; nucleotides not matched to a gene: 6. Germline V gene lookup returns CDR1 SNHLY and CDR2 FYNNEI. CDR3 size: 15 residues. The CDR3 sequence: CASSYRDRDNQPQHF. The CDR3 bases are TGTGCCAGCAGCTACCGGGACAGGGACAATCAGCCCCAGCATTTT.